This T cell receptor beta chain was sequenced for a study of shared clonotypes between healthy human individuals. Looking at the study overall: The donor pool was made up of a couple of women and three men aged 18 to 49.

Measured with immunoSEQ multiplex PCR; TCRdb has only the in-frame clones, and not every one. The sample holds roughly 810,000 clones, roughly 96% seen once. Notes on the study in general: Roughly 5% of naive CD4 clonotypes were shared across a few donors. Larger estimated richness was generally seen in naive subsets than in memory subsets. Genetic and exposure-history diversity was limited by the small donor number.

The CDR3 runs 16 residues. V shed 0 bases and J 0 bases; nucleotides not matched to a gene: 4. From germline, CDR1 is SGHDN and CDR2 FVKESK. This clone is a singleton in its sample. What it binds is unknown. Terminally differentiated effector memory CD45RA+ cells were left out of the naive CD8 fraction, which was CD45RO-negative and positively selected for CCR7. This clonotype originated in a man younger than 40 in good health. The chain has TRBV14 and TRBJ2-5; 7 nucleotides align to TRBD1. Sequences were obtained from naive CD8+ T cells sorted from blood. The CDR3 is CASSQEGQVYQETQYF. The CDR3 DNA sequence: TGTGCCAGCAGCCAAGAAGGACAGGTGTACCAAGAGACCCAGTACTTC.